This T cell receptor beta chain was found in a study of beta chain features in type 1 diabetes. Overall study context: Healthy donors, compared against patients, showed similar age, gender and cell yields. Sorted cells from all samples, numbering some 99,000,000, were examined. General observations from the study: Resolution of whether HLA type affects TCRB rearrangement was not achieved here. Type 1 diabetes patients had moderately but significantly shorter TCRB CDR3s in all four CD4+ subsets. Patients and controls would share equally any PCR tilt toward shorter templates.

The isolated RNA, all of it, was reverse transcribed, so expressed TCRB transcripts were what got sequenced. Here immunoSEQ multiplex PCR was the method, and the copy in TCRdb shows in-frame clones only, minus some. The sample lists around 340,000 clones; roughly 8.8% were seen once. This clone occurred a few times. As yet, its antigen is unknown. Sequenced: central memory CD4+ T cells from blood. The TCR originated in a young man with type 1 diabetes.

Here the CDR3 reads CASTAGTGAFYEQYF. For the CDR3, the DNA is TGCGCCAGCACGGCCGGGACAGGGGCCTTTTACGAGCAGTACTTC. J is TRBJ2-7 and V is TRBV5-1, with 10 bases that match TRBD1. The CDR3 extends over 15 amino acids. The germline V gene has CDR1 SGHRS and CDR2 YFSETQ. The junction had 10 bases not matched to a gene; V was cut back by 6 bases and J by 4 bases.